A single sample is the source of the 8 T cell receptor beta chains below, sequenced in a study of type 1 regulatory T cells. Study-level results: Tr1 cells had a more restricted TCR repertoire than non-Tr1 cells.

TCRdb independently ran MiXCR on the reads; one entry per CDR3 protein. This sample has under 75,000 distinct CDR3 sequences, with roughly 20% found just once. No antigen has been assigned to these receptors. The sequenced sample was cultured type 1 regulatory T (Tr1) cells, either the whole culture or a sorted fraction (not recorded which). The receptors come from a human donor in good health.

This clonotype was detected only a few times. This chain connects TRBV5-5 to TRBJ2-7, with unresolved D. V was clipped by 0 bases and J by 3 bases, with 7 bases between them. This CDR3 contains 13 residues. Germline values: CDR1 SGHKS, CDR2 YYEKEE (reference sequence). The CDR3 sequence is CASSLEQHYEQYF. CDR3 in DNA: TGTGCCAGCAGCTTGGAACAGCACTACGAGCAGTACTTC.

The gene calls are TRBV20-1 and TRBJ2-3; TRBD2 matches 11 bases. The CDR3 runs 17 residues. With V trimmed by 3 bases and J by 3 bases, 11 bases remained unmatched. Germline values: CDR1 DFQATT, CDR2 SNEGSKA (reference sequence). The CDR3 here is CSARGNSGRAGTDTQYF. The CDR3 coding sequence is TGCAGTGCTAGGGGAAATAGCGGGAGGGCCGGGACAGATACGCAGTATTTT.

The chain combines TRBV12-3 or TRBV12-4 with TRBJ1-4; a possible D gene is TRBD1 (5 bases). The CDR3 is 15 amino acids. V was pared by 1 base and J by 7 bases, with 13 bases between. The CDR3 region has the DNA TGTGCCAGCAGTTTAGATCACGGGGCAGGTGAAAAACTGTTTTTT. Its protein is CASSLDHGAGEKLFF.

This clonotype was seen a few times. The rearrangement joins TRBV12-3 or TRBV12-4 to TRBJ1-4, with TRBD1 identical over 7 bases. V gave up 4 bases and J gave up 7 bases; unmatched junction bases: 6. This CDR3 has 14 residues. CDR3 bases: TGTGCCAGCAGTTCCAGGGGGTCGGGTGAAAAACTGTTTTTT. As protein: CASSSRGSGEKLFF.

The chain is built from TRBV7-2 and TRBJ2-1, with no clear D. V was cut by 5 bases and J by 5 bases, with 10 bases left in between. The germline V gene encodes CDR1 SGHTA and CDR2 FQGNSA. This CDR3 contains 13 residues. The CDR3, as DNA: TGTGCCAGCAGCAGGAATGCGAACAATGAGCAGTTCTTC. Protein sequence: CASSRNANNEQFF.

This clonotype was observed at least ten times. V gene TRBV20-1 combines with J gene TRBJ2-2; D unresolved. Germline V gives CDR1 DFQATT, CDR2 SNEGSKA (reference sequence). The CDR3 contains 16 residues. The V and J ends lost 3 bases and 5 bases respectively, with 19 bases between them. CDR3 residues: CSARPHMVGMTGELFF. The CDR3 region has the DNA TGCAGTGCTAGGCCCCACATGGTGGGGATGACCGGGGAGCTGTTTTTT.

V gene TRBV12-3 or TRBV12-4 combines with J gene TRBJ2-2, with D perhaps matching TRBD2 (6 bases). The CDR3 sequence is 15 residues long. V gave up 5 bases and J gave up 2 bases, with 12 bases separating them. CDR3 residues: CASSPGGGNTGELFF. The CDR3 DNA follows: TGTGCCAGCAGTCCTGGGGGAGGCAACACCGGGGAGCTGTTTTTT.

This clonotype was observed a handful of times. The chain links TRBV29-1 to TRBJ1-1; D is uncertain. This CDR3 comprises 13 residues. The V end was cut by 1 base, the J end by 0 bases, with 6 bases between. Germline loops: CDR1 SQVTM, CDR2 ANQGSEA. The CDR3 loop reads CSVEVTVNTEAFF. CDR3 nucleotides: TGCAGCGTTGAAGTTACGGTGAACACTGAAGCTTTCTTT.